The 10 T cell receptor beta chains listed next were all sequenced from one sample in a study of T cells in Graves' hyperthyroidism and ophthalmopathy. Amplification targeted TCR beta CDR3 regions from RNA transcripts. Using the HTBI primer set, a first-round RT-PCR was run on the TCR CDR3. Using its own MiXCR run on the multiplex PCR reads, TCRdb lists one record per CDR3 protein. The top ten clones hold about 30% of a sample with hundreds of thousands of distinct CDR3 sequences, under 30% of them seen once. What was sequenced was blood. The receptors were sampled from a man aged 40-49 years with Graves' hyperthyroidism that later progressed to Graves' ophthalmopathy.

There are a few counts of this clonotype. The CDR3 bases are TGTGCCATCAGTGAGTCGCCCGGGGAGACCCAGTACTTC. This codes for CAISESPGETQYF. This chain links TRBV10-3 with TRBJ2-5; D remains ambiguous. V was shortened by 0 bases and J by 5 bases, with 7 bases between the two germline ends. The length of the CDR3 is 13 residues. Germline lookup yields CDR1 ENHRY and CDR2 SYGVKD.

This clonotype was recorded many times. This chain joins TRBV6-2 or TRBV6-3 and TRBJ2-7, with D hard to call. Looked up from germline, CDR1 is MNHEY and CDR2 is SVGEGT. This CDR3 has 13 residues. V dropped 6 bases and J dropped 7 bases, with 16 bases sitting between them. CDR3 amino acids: CASRASVSREQYF. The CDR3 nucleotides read TGTGCCAGCAGGGCGAGCGTATCGAGGGAGCAGTACTTC.

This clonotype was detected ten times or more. CDR3 amino acids: CASSPWFGELFF. CDR3 sequence (DNA): TGTGCCAGCAGTCCTTGGTTCGGGGAGCTGTTTTTT. The V gene is TRBV27, the J gene TRBJ2-2; D is ambiguous. Germline lookup yields CDR1 MNHEY and CDR2 SMNVEV (reference sequence). The CDR3 loop spans 12 amino acids. V lost 5 bases to trimming and J lost 7 bases, with 8 bases between them.

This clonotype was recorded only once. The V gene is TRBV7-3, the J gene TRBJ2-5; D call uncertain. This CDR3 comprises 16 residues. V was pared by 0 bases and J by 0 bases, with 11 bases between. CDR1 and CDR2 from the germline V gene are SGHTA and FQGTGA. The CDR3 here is CASSLTSPVYQETQYF. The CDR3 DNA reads TGTGCCAGCAGCTTAACCTCCCCCGTGTACCAAGAGACCCAGTACTTC.

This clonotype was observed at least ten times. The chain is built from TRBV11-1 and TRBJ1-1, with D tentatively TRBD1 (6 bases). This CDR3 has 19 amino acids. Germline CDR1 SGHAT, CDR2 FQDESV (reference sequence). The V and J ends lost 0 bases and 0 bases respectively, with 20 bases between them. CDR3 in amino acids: CASSLAIWEGTSMNTEAFF. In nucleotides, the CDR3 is TGTGCCAGCAGCTTAGCCATTTGGGAAGGGACATCTATGAACACTGAAGCTTTCTTT.

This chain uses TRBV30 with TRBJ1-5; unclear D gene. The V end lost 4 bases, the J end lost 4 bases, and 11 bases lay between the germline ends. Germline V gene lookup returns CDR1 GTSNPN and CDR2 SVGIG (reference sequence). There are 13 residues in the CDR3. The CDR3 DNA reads TGTGCCTGGAATCGGGCCCAAAATCAGCCCCAGCATTTT. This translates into CAWNRAQNQPQHF.

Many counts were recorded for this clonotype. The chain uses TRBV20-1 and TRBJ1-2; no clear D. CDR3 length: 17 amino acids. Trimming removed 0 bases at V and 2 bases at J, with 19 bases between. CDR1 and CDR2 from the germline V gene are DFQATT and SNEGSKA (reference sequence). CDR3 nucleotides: TGCAGTGCTAGAGACGGGGATATAGGAGGGAGGAACTATGGCTACACCTTC. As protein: CSARDGDIGGRNYGYTF.

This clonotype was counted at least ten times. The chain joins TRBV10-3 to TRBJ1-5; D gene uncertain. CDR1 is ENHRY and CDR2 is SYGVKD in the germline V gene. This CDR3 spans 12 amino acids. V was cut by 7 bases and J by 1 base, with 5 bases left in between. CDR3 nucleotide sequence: TGTGCCATCAAAGACAGCAATCAGCCCCAGCATTTT. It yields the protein CAIKDSNQPQHF.

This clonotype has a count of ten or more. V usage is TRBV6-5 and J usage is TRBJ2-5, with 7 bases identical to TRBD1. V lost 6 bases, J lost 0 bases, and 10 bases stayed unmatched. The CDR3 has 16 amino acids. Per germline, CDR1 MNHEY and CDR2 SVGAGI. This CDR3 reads CASRPLTGLYQETQYF. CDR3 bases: TGTGCCAGCAGGCCTTTGACAGGGCTGTACCAAGAGACCCAGTACTTC.

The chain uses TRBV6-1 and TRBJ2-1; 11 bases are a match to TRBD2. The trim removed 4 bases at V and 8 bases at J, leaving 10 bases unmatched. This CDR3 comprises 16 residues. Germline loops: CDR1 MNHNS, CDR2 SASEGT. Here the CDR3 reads CASSGLLAGVIDEQFF. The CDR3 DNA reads TGTGCCAGCAGTGGCCTACTAGCGGGAGTAATCGATGAGCAGTTCTTC.